This TCR beta chain was recorded in a study of blood T cells in healthy people across ages. Overall study findings and caveats: Calculation of diversity from one million T cells yielded estimates considered to be underestimates. With unsorted PBMCs, a conclusive comparison of naive versus antigen-experienced cells was not possible.

This CDR3 spans 14 amino acids. Germline CDR1 SGHTA, CDR2 FQGNSA. V lost 8 bases, J lost 3 bases, and 13 bases lay in between. Primers used in a second PCR of roughly 6 to 11 cycles were a sample-barcoded 5' primer and a J-beta primer mix. TCRdb processed the 5' RACE reads anew with MiXCR; each CDR3 protein has one entry. The sample consists of 600,000 or so distinct CDR3 sequences, under 30% of them appearing once. This clonotype came up a few times. No antigen is known for it. The sample taken for sequencing was blood. The chain uses TRBV7-2 and TRBJ2-2, with D tentatively TRBD2 (5 bases). This TCR was sampled from a woman of 80 years or more in good health. CDR3 region: CASRVTGDTGELFF. CDR3 coding DNA: TGTGCCAGCCGCGTAACCGGGGACACCGGGGAGCTGTTTTTT.